The subject of this entry is one T cell receptor (beta chain). This CDR3 region has 15 residues. Germline assignment: CDR1 SEHNR and CDR2 FQNEAQ (reference sequence). Trimming removed 5 bases from V and 4 bases from J; junction bases left unmatched: 10. Enrolment of Seattle patients took place during active infection, and they were followed longitudinally. Original methodology: Scientists estimated how many nucleated cells there were by amplifying reference gene primers. Data came from immunoSEQ multiplex PCR; TCRdb stores just in-frame clones and leaves some out. V, J and clone size are those of that table, while D and trimming were read from the DNA. The data hold fewer than 250,000 clones, with roughly 82% observed a single time. The sample originates from a study of blood T cell repertoires in COVID-19. Overall study: The samples span acute and convalescent COVID-19 from the United States, Italy and Spain.

The clonotype was recovered from a woman older than 75 with COVID-19, enrolled during active disease. The chain combines TRBV7-9 with TRBJ2-7, with TRBD2 identical over 8 bases. The sequenced material came from peripheral blood. The CDR3 nucleotides are TGTGCCAGCAGCCCCCTGCGCGGGAGGAATTACGAGCAGTACGTC. It translates to CASSPLRGRNYEQYV.